Presented here are 6 T cell receptor beta chains from one specimen sequenced in a study of pediatric ulcerative colitis. Profiling relied on immunoSEQ multiplex PCR, and the TCRdb table lists in-frame clones only, not all of them. This sample has some 37,000 clones, with 73% found just once. Rectal tissue came from one to two pinch biopsies taken at colonoscopy. The sequenced sample consisted of gut tissue. The receptors were gathered from a boy younger than 18 with moderate ulcerative colitis.

This clone was detected a few times. The V call is TRBV5-1, the J call TRBJ1-2; 9 nucleotides line up with TRBD1. The CDR3 runs 16 residues. V lost 5 bases and J lost 8; bases outside the gene matches: 16. Germline V CDR1 and CDR2: SGHRS, YFSETQ. The CDR3 is CASRGQGDSSGLGYTF. For the CDR3, the DNA is TGCGCCAGCAGGGGACAGGGAGATTCCTCTGGCCTCGGCTACACCTTC. Full variable domain (outside the CDR3, taken from reference TRBV5-1 and TRBJ1-2): KAGVTQTPRYLIKTRGQQVTLSCSPISGHRSVSWYQQTPGQGLQFLFEYFSETQRNKGNFPGRFSGRQFSNSRSEMNVSTLELGDSALYLCASRGQGDSSGLGYTFGSGTRLTVV.

CDR3 in DNA: TGTGCCAGCAGTGAACAGGGGGCGAATACAGATACGCAGTATTTT. The encoded protein is CASSEQGANTDTQYF. The chain has TRBV6-1 and TRBJ2-3, with 8 bases matching TRBD1. Germline trimming cut 2 bases from V and 3 bases from J; bases unmatched to any gene: 4. This CDR3 region has 15 residues. CDR1 MNHNS and CDR2 SASEGT come from the germline V gene.

This clone has more than one count but fewer than ten. V is TRBV11-2 and J is TRBJ1-6; a weak D match, TRBD1 (5 bases). The CDR3 runs to 18 residues. Trimming left V 6 bases short and J 0 bases short, with 18 bases between. Germline-derived CDR1 and CDR2 are SGHAT and FQNNGV. The CDR3 coding sequence is TGTGCCAGCAGAAGGGGAGGGAGGCTTGCCTCCTATAATTCACCCCTCCACTTT. This encodes CASRRGGRLASYNSPLHF.

The chain links TRBV7-8 to TRBJ1-4, with D uncertain. The germline V gene encodes CDR1 SGHVS and CDR2 FQNEAQ. The CDR3 consists of 15 residues. V was trimmed by 3 bases and J by 0 bases, leaving 8 bases between them. CDR3 nucleotides: TGTGCCAGCAGCTTGCACGGGACAACTAATGAAAAACTGTTTTTT. Its protein is CASSLHGTTNEKLFF. Combining the CDR3 with reference TRBV7-8 and TRBJ1-4 gives the whole variable domain GAGVSQSPRYKVAKRGQDVALRCDPISGHVSLFWYQQALGQGPEFLTYFQNEAQLDKSGLPSDRFFAERPEGSVSTLKIQRTQQEDSAVYLCASSLHGTTNEKLFFGSGTQLSVL.

This chain links TRBV4-1 with TRBJ2-3; TRBD2 aligns across 10 bases. The CDR3 consists of 16 residues. The V segment lost 0 bases and the J segment 4 bases; nucleotides outside the gene matches: 4. CDR1 is MGHRA and CDR2 is YSYEKL in the germline V gene. In DNA, the CDR3 is TGCGCCAGCAGCCAAGAATCTAGCGGGAGATCAGATACGCAGTATTTT. Its protein product is CASSQESSGRSDTQYF.

The chain couples TRBV28 to TRBJ2-2, with D uncertain. Germline V gene data show CDR1 as MDHEN and CDR2 as SYDVKM. The CDR3 has 15 residues. V lost 3 bases, J lost 2 bases, and 10 bases lay in between. Written as DNA, the CDR3 is TGTGCCAGCAGTTTCGTGGGTAAAAACACCGGGGAGCTGTTTTTT. Translated: CASSFVGKNTGELFF.